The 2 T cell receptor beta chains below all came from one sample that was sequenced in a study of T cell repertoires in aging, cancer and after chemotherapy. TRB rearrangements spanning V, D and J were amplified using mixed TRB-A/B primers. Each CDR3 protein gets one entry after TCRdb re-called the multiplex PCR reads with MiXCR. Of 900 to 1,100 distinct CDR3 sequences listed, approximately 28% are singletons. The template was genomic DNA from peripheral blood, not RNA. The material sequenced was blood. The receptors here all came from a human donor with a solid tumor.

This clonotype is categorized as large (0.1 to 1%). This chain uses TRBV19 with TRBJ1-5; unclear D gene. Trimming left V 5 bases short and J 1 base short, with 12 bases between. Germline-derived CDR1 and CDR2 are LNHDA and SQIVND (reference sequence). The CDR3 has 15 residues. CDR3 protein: CASSLFGNSNQPQHF. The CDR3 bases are TGTGCCAGTAGTCTATTCGGGAACAGCAATCAGCCCCAGCATTTT. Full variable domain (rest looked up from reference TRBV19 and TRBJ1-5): DGGITQSPKYLFRKEGQNVTLSCEQNLNHDAMYWYRQDPGQGLRLIYYSQIVNDFQKGDIAEGYSVSREKKESFPLTVTSAQKNPTAFYLCASSLFGNSNQPQHFGDGTRLSIL.

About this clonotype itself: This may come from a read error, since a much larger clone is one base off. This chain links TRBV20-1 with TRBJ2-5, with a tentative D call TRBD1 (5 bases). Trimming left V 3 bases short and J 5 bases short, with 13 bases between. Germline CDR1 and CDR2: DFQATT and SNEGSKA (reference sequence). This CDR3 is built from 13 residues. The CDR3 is CSARKGVLETQYF. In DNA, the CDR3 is TGCAGTGCTAGGAAAGGGGTTCTGGAGACCCAGTACTTC.